The 10 T cell receptor beta chains given below trace back to one sample, sequenced in a study of response to subunit inactivated influenza vaccine. MiXCR, run by TCRdb on the RT-PCR reads, gives a single entry per CDR3 protein. The sample lists about 180,000 distinct CDR3 sequences; around 9% were seen once. The source material was non-naive T cells sorted from PBMCs, sampled on the day of vaccination. The source of these receptors is a man aged 45-60 years who received an inactivated influenza vaccine.

This clonotype is deemed medium-sized (0.01 to 0.1%). The chain uses TRBV7-2 and TRBJ1-6; TRBD1 agrees at 9 bases. The CDR3 runs to 13 residues. Trimming removed 6 bases from V and 9 bases from J; junction bases left unmatched: 3. Looked up from germline, CDR1 is SGHTA and CDR2 is FQGNSA. The CDR3 DNA reads as TGTGCCAGCAGTGTGGACAGGGGTTCACCCCTCCACTTT. This codes for CASSVDRGSPLHF.

This sequence joins TRBV20-1 and TRBJ2-3, with 10 bases matching TRBD1. The CDR3 sequence is 16 residues long. CDR1 DFQATT and CDR2 SNEGSKA come from the germline V gene (reference sequence). The V segment lost 0 bases and the J segment 4 bases; nucleotides outside the gene matches: 7. The CDR3 sequence is CSARDYGTGVSDTQYF. The CDR3 bases are TGCAGTGCTAGAGATTACGGGACAGGGGTCTCAGATACGCAGTATTTT.

This clonotype was picked up a small number of times. J is TRBJ2-7 and V is TRBV3-1; 9 bases fit TRBD1. Germline V gives CDR1 LGHDT, CDR2 YNNKEL (reference sequence). The CDR3 is 14 amino acids. V gave up 3 bases and J gave up 7 bases; unmatched junction bases: 7. The CDR3 reads CASSHRDRDGEQYF. For the CDR3, the DNA is TGTGCCAGCAGCCACCGGGACAGGGATGGAGAGCAGTACTTC.

This clonotype was recorded at least ten times. The V gene is TRBV5-1, the J gene TRBJ2-2; 8 nucleotides agree with TRBD1. The germline CDR1 and CDR2 sequences are SGHRS and YFSETQ. V lost 2 bases, J lost 7 bases, and 7 bases stayed unmatched. This CDR3 comprises 15 residues. CDR3 nucleotides: TGCGCCAGCAGCTTCGCGCAGGGGGCTGGCGGGGAGCTGTTTTTT. Encoded protein: CASSFAQGAGGELFF.

This clonotype has only a few counts. J is TRBJ2-5 and V is TRBV29-1; D tentatively fits TRBD1 or TRBD2 (6 bases each). CDR3 size: 13 residues. Germline CDR1 is SQVTM and CDR2 is ANQGSEA. V was shortened by 6 bases and J by 2 bases, with 13 bases between the two germline ends. CDR3 amino acids: CSVTTGRQETQYF. The CDR3 DNA reads as TGCAGCGTAACAACAGGGAGGCAAGAGACCCAGTACTTC. The whole variable domain, filled in from reference TRBV29-1 and TRBJ2-5, reads SAVISQKPSRDICQRGTSLTIQCQVDSQVTMMFWYRQQPGQSLTLIATANQGSEATYESGFVIDKFPISRPNLTFSTLTVSNMSPEDSSIYLCSVTTGRQETQYFGPGTRLLVL.

At least ten counts were recorded for this clonotype. The chain has TRBV29-1 and TRBJ2-4, with D unclear. With 3 bases removed from V and 5 bases from J, the gap between germline ends came to 11 bases. The CDR3 has 13 amino acids. The germline V gene has CDR1 SQVTM and CDR2 ANQGSEA. CDR3 in amino acids: CSVETDGENIQYF. The DNA for the CDR3 is TGCAGCGTTGAGACGGACGGCGAAAACATTCAGTACTTC.

This clonotype was recorded at least ten times. This rearrangement joins TRBV29-1 to TRBJ2-1; 7 bases align to TRBD2. The CDR3 spans 12 residues. V lost 4 bases to trimming and J lost 9 bases; unmatched junction nucleotides: 6. The germline CDR1 and CDR2 sequences are SQVTM and ANQGSEA. CDR3 region: CSVAGGYGEQFF. The CDR3 DNA reads TGCAGCGTTGCGGGGGGATACGGTGAGCAGTTCTTC.

This sequence joins TRBV18 and TRBJ1-1, with unresolved D. CDR1 KGHSH and CDR2 LQKENI come from the germline V gene. V lost 1 base to trimming and J lost 1 base, with 7 bases between them. The CDR3 length is 14 residues. The CDR3 loop is CASSPQQPNTEAFF. The CDR3 coding sequence is TGTGCCAGCTCACCACAGCAGCCGAACACTGAAGCTTTCTTT. Variable domain in full (rest from reference TRBV18 and TRBJ1-1): NAGVMQNPRHLVRRRGQEARLRCSPMKGHSHVYWYRQLPEEGLKFMVYLQKENIIDESGMPKERFSAEFPKEGPSILRIQQVVRGDSAAYFCASSPQQPNTEAFFGQGTRLTVV.

In its sample, this clonotype was seen a few times. The gene calls are TRBV28 and TRBJ2-7, with 8 nucleotides matching TRBD1. The junction had 7 bases not matched to a gene; V was cut back by 6 bases and J by 0 bases. Germline V gene lookup returns CDR1 MDHEN and CDR2 SYDVKM. The CDR3 is 15 residues long. CDR3 loop: CASRTFGQGSYEQYF. The CDR3 DNA follows: TGTGCCAGCAGGACCTTCGGACAGGGCTCCTACGAGCAGTACTTC.

This clonotype was seen only a few times. The chain employs TRBV18 and TRBJ2-7; D ambiguous. CDR1 is KGHSH, CDR2 LQKENI, per germline. The CDR3 extends over 13 amino acids. Trimming removed 0 bases from V and 3 bases from J, with 6 bases in between. CDR3 in DNA: TGTGCCAGCTCACCACCTAATAGCTACGAGCAGTACTTC. Protein: CASSPPNSYEQYF.